The entry below gives a single TCR beta chain sequence along with its context. This clone was recorded many times. There is no known antigen for this receptor. Qualities for individual bases were not recorded, and no much larger clone is one base off. Before undergoing thyroid surgery, none of the patients had been given any kind of treatment. Using T-cell receptor beta sequencing, the researchers looked back retrospectively at clinical samples from patients, gathered between about 2011 and 2019. The library was produced with PCR. Data came from an Illumina HiSeq 4000. High-throughput sequencing was used to profile the CDR3 region of the TCR beta-chain in every patient. Per the authors' processing: Drawing on CDR3 differences between clinicopathological groups, the researchers built a classifier meant to tell apart patients with distant-metastatic papillary thyroid cancer. To measure repertoire diversity the researchers used the Shannon index, while the Morisita-Horn index served to gauge how similar the tumor and blood repertoires were. The raw public reads went through TCRdb reprocessing: fastp at Q25, MiXCR clone calling, in-frame beta chains kept. TCRdb's processing, not the authors' own work, is the source of the V and J calls. For this sample the table gives approximately 41,000 clones, of which over 25% were detected only once. The ten largest clones capture 9.5% to 10% of the sample.

This entry is derived from a study of metastatic and nonmetastatic thyroid tumors (TCRdb year 2020). Describing the broader study: The researchers compared repertoires between peripheral blood samples and tumor or nodule tissue samples from patients with malignant or benign thyroid disease.

The CDR3 has 16 amino acids, counting the end cysteine and phenylalanine. Solely the CDR3 DNA is kept, with 48 bases framed from the first base. Trimming costs V 0 bases and J 3 bases, and their ends lie 13 bases apart. For CDR1 and CDR2, the germline V gene (reference sequence) lists LNHNV and YYDKDF. What the study reported, not specific to this receptor: TCR beta diversity was reported as significantly higher in malignant tumors than in benign nodules, in both blood and tumor samples.

The sample comprised blood. This chain joins TRBV15 to TRBJ2-3, with TRBD2 perhaps the D gene, on 7 matching bases. This TCR was recovered from a male donor with papillary thyroid cancer or a benign thyroid nodule (not recorded which). Some clones in this sample may be carry-over from other donors' samples. At the DNA level, the sequence is TGTGCCACCAGCAGAGAAGGGGGGGTAGGGACAGATACGCAGTATTTT. It specifies CATSREGGVGTDTQYF. Outside the CDR3, residues come from the reference TRBV15 and TRBJ2-3 proteins, so the full variable domain is: DAMVIQNPRYQVTQFGKPVTLSCSQTLNHNVMYWYQQKSSQAPKLLFHYYDKDFNNEADTPDNFQSRRPNTSFCFLDIRSPGLGDTAMYLCATSREGGVGTDTQYFGPGTRLTVL.